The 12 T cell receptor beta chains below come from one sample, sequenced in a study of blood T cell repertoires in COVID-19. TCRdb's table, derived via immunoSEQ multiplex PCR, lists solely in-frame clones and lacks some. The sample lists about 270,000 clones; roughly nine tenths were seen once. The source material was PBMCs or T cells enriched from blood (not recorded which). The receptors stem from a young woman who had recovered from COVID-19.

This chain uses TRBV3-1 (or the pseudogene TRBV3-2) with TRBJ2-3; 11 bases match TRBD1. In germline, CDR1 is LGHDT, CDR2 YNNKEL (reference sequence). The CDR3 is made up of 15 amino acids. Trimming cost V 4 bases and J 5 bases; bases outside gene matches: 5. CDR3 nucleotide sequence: TGTGCCAGCAGCCCCGGACAGGGGGCCGGAGATACGCAGTATTTT. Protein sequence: CASSPGQGAGDTQYF.

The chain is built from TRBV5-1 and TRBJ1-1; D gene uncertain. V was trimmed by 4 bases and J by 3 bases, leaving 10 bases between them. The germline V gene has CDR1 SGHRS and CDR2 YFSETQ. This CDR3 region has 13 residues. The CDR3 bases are TGCGCCAGCAGCGCGGACGGGGACACTGAAGCTTTCTTT. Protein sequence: CASSADGDTEAFF.

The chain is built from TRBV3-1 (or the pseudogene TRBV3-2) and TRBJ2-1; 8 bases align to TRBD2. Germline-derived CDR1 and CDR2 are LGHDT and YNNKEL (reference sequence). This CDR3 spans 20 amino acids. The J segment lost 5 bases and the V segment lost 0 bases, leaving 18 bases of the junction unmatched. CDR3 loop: CASSQDEGGAGALWNNEQFF. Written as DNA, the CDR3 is TGTGCCAGCAGCCAAGATGAGGGGGGAGCGGGGGCCCTCTGGAACAATGAGCAGTTCTTC.

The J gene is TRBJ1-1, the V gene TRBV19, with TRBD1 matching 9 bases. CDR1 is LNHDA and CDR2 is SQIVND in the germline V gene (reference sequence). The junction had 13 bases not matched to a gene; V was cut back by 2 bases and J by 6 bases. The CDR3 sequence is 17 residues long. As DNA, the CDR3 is TGTGCCAGTAGTATATCGGGGACAGGGTCCCGAGGCGCTGAAGCTTTCTTT. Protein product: CASSISGTGSRGAEAFF.

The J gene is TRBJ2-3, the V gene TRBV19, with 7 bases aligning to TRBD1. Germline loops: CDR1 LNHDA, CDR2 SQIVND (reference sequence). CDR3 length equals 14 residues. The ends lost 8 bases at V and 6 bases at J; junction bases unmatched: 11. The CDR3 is CASAGRQGGDTQYF. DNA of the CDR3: TGTGCCAGTGCAGGGAGACAGGGCGGGGATACGCAGTATTTT.

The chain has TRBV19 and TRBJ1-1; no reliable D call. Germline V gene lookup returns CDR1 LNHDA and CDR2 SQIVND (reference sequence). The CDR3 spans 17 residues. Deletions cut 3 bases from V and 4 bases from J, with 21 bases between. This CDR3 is CASSIFGSGLGGTEAFF. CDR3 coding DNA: TGTGCCAGTAGTATTTTCGGTTCCGGGTTGGGAGGCACTGAAGCTTTCTTT.

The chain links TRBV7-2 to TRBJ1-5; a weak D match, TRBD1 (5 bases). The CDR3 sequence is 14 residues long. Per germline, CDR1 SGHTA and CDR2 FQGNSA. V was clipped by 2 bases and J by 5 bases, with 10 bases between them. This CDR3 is CASSLLQGDQPQHF. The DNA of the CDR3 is TGTGCCAGCAGCTTACTCCAGGGCGATCAGCCCCAGCATTTT.

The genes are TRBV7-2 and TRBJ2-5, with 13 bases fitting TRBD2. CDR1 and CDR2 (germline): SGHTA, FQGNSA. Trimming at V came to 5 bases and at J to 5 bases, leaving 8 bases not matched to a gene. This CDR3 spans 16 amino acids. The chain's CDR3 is CASSGILAGGRETQYF. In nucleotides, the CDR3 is TGTGCCAGCAGCGGTATACTAGCGGGGGGGCGGGAGACCCAGTACTTC.

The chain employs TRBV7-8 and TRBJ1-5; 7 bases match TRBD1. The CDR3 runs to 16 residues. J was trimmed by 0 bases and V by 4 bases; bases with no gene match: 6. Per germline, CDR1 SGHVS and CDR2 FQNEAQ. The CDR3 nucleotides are TGTGCCAGCAGCTGGGGGACAGTGTATAGCAATCAGCCCCAGCATTTT. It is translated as CASSWGTVYSNQPQHF. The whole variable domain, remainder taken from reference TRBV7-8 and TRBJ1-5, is GAGVSQSPRYKVAKRGQDVALRCDPISGHVSLFWYQQALGQGPEFLTYFQNEAQLDKSGLPSDRFFAERPEGSVSTLKIQRTQQEDSAVYLCASSWGTVYSNQPQHFGDGTRLSIL.

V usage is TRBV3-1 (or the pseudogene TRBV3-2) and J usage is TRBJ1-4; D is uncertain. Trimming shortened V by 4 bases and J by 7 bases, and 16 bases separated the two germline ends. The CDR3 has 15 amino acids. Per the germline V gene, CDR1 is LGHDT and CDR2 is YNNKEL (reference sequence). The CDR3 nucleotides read TGTGCCAGCAGCCCTAGCCCCTTACGTACTGAAAAACTGTTTTTT. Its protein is CASSPSPLRTEKLFF.

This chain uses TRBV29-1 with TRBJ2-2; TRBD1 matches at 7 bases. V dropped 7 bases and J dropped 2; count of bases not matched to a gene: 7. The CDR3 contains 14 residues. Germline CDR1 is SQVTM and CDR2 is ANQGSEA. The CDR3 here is CSAGTDRNTGELFF. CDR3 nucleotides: TGCAGCGCCGGGACAGATAGAAACACCGGGGAGCTGTTTTTT.

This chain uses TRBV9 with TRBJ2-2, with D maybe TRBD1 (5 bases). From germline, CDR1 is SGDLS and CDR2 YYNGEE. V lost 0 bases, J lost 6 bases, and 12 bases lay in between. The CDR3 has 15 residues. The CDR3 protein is CASSVAQGFSGELFF. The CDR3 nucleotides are TGTGCCAGCAGCGTAGCTCAGGGTTTTTCCGGGGAGCTGTTTTTT.